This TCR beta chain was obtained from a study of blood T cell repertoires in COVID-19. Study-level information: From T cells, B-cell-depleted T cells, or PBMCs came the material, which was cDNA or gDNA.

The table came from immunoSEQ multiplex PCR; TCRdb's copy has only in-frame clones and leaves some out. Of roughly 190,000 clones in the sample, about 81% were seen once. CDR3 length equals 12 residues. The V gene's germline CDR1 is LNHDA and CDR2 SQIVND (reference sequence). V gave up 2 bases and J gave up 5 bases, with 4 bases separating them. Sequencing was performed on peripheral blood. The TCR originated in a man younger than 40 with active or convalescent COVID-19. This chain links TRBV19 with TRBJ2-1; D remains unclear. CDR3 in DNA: TGTGCCAGTAGTATAACTCACAATGAGCAGTTCTTC. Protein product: CASSITHNEQFF.